The 8 T cell receptor beta chains below all came from one sample that was sequenced in a study of control samples from healthy donors and cancer patients. Only in-frame clones appear in the TCRdb table, and some are missing; sequencing was by immunoSEQ multiplex PCR. The sample lists about 100,000 clones, 85% to 90% occurring once. Sequenced sample: blood. The receptor set was obtained from a man younger than 45 in good health.

J is TRBJ2-3 and V is TRBV13, with D unresolved. Trimming cost V 4 bases and J 4 bases, with 12 bases left between them. The length of the CDR3 is 14 residues. In germline, CDR1 is PRHDT, CDR2 FYEKMQ (reference sequence). In nucleotides, the CDR3 is TGTGCCAGCAGCTCCCGTGTCCAGGCAGATACGCAGTATTTT. Residues: CASSSRVQADTQYF. Supplemented by reference TRBV13 and TRBJ2-3, the full variable domain reads AAGVIQSPRHLIKEKRETATLKCYPIPRHDTVYWYQQGPGQDPQFLISFYEKMQSDKGSIPDRFSAQQFSDYHSELNMSSLELGDSALYFCASSSRVQADTQYFGPGTRLTVL.

The chain employs TRBV7-3 and TRBJ1-1; D ambiguous. Per the germline V gene, CDR1 is SGHTA and CDR2 is FQGTGA. V was pared by 3 bases and J by 3 bases, with 8 bases between. This CDR3 spans 13 amino acids. CDR3 in DNA: TGTGCCAGCAGCTTGACACCCGACACTGAAGCTTTCTTT. It is translated as CASSLTPDTEAFF.

The rearrangement links TRBV28 to TRBJ2-2, with D maybe TRBD2 (5 bases). This CDR3 has 14 residues. Germline loops: CDR1 MDHEN, CDR2 SYDVKM. Between the trimmed V and J ends, which lost 5 bases and 4 bases, there was a span of 11 bases. In DNA, the CDR3 is TGTGCCAGCAGTCGGTCCGGAGGCACCGGGGAGCTGTTTTTT. This translates into CASSRSGGTGELFF.

This sequence joins TRBV28 and TRBJ1-1; the D is unclear. V was clipped by 5 bases and J by 1 base, with 5 bases between them. This CDR3 region has 12 residues. The germline V gene encodes CDR1 MDHEN and CDR2 SYDVKM. CDR3 loop: CASSAGNTEAFF. The DNA of the CDR3 is TGTGCCAGCAGTGCAGGGAACACTGAAGCTTTCTTT.

CDR3 bases: TGTGCCAGCAGTCATTCACGGGGGTCCTACGAGCAGTACTTC. Residues: CASSHSRGSYEQYF. The chain links TRBV3-1 (or the pseudogene TRBV3-2) to TRBJ2-7, with a tentative D call TRBD2 (6 bases). With 6 bases removed from V and 1 base from J, the gap between germline ends came to 13 bases. The CDR3 totals 14 residues. CDR1 is LGHDT and CDR2 is YNNKEL in the germline V gene (reference sequence).

This chain connects TRBV7-2 to TRBJ1-5, with a tentative D call TRBD1 (6 bases). The CDR3 length is 14 residues. The germline V gene encodes CDR1 SGHTA and CDR2 FQGNSA. V was pared by 4 bases and J by 5 bases, with 12 bases between. The CDR3 spells CASSSTGGYQPQHF. The DNA of the CDR3 is TGTGCCAGCAGCTCAACGGGGGGCTATCAGCCCCAGCATTTT.

The chain combines TRBV19 with TRBJ2-2, with D possibly called TRBD1 or TRBD2 (5 bases each). The CDR3 has 15 residues. Trimming removed 3 bases at V and 0 bases at J, with 8 bases between. Looked up from germline, CDR1 is LNHDA and CDR2 is SQIVND (reference sequence). The CDR3 bases are TGTGCCAGTAGTATCGGGGCAGCGAACACCGGGGAGCTGTTTTTT. It codes for CASSIGAANTGELFF.

The chain combines TRBV27 with TRBJ2-3; 14 positions match TRBD2. V gave up 6 bases and J gave up 4 bases; unmatched junction bases: 9. The CDR3 has 17 amino acids. Germline-derived CDR1 and CDR2 are MNHEY and SMNVEV (reference sequence). CDR3 region: CASRDTAGLAGADTQYF. The CDR3 DNA sequence: TGTGCCAGCAGGGATACCGCGGGACTAGCGGGAGCAGATACGCAGTATTTT.